The 8 T cell receptor beta chains presented below share a single source sample, sequenced in a study of control samples from healthy donors and cancer patients. Assay: immunoSEQ multiplex PCR; the TCRdb copy retains only in-frame clones and omits some. The sample comprises 210,000 or so clones, over 80% of which are singletons, and roughly 1.9% rests with the top ten. The specimen sequenced was blood. The receptors come from a man aged 25-40 years in good health.

The rearrangement uses TRBV11-2 and TRBJ2-2; no clear D gene. Between the trimmed V and J ends, which lost 5 bases and 0 bases, there was a span of 10 bases. CDR3 size: 15 residues. Germline lookup yields CDR1 SGHAT and CDR2 FQNNGV. DNA of the CDR3: TGTGCCAGCAGCGACCGGGCTGCGAACACCGGGGAGCTGTTTTTT. Protein: CASSDRAANTGELFF.

The chain joins TRBV19 to TRBJ1-2, with TRBD1 as a possible D gene (6 bases). The CDR3 totals 16 residues. V lost 5 bases and J 1 base, leaving 17 bases between the germline ends. The V gene's germline CDR1 is LNHDA and CDR2 SQIVND (reference sequence). The CDR3 spells CASSWTVRRLNYGYTF. CDR3 DNA: TGTGCCAGTAGTTGGACAGTCCGAAGGCTTAACTATGGCTACACCTTC.

The gene calls are TRBV12-5 and TRBJ1-1; unclear D gene. Trimming removed 8 bases at V and 5 bases at J, with 18 bases between. CDR1 LGHNT and CDR2 FRNRAP come from the germline V gene. The CDR3 extends over 14 amino acids. CDR3 bases: TGTGCTAGTCAACCGCAAGGAAAGCTGACTGAAGCTTTCTTT. Protein sequence: CASQPQGKLTEAFF.

The chain employs TRBV19 and TRBJ2-1; D is undetermined. This CDR3 is 14 amino acids long. Germline V gene lookup returns CDR1 LNHDA and CDR2 SQIVND (reference sequence). Trimming pared 3 bases from V and 4 bases from J, leaving 10 bases between. As DNA, the CDR3 is TGTGCCAGTAGTATTGGCACCTCATACAATGAGCAGTTCTTC. Translating it yields CASSIGTSYNEQFF.

The gene calls are TRBV5-5 and TRBJ1-2, with D perhaps TRBD1 (5 bases). V dropped 1 base and J dropped 8 bases, with 12 bases sitting between them. This CDR3 region has 13 residues. CDR1 and CDR2 (germline): SGHKS, YYEKEE (reference sequence). The DNA for the CDR3 is TGTGCCAGCAGCTTGTCAGGGTCTCTAGGCTACACCTTC. Encoded protein: CASSLSGSLGYTF.

This chain connects TRBV2 to TRBJ2-3; TRBD2 matches 11 bases. The CDR3 has 16 amino acids. CDR1 and CDR2 (germline): SNHLY, FYNNEI. V lost 6 bases, J lost 1 base, and 6 bases stayed unmatched. The CDR3: CASRNSGLAGTDTQYF. The CDR3 nucleotides read TGTGCCAGCAGAAATTCGGGACTAGCGGGCACAGATACGCAGTATTTT.

This clone was seen a single time. The chain joins TRBV7-9 to TRBJ1-1, with D possibly TRBD1 on 6 matching bases. The length of the CDR3 is 16 residues. Germline V gene lookup returns CDR1 SEHNR and CDR2 FQNEAQ (reference sequence). V was clipped by 5 bases and J by 7 bases, with 23 bases between them. DNA of the CDR3: TGTGCCAGCAGCCCCAGGAGCGCCGGGACACCCCATGAAGCTTTCTTT. It encodes CASSPRSAGTPHEAFF.

The chain recombines TRBV3-1 (or the pseudogene TRBV3-2) with TRBJ1-2, with 9 bases aligning to TRBD1. CDR3 length: 16 residues. CDR1 LGHDT and CDR2 YNNKEL come from the germline V gene (reference sequence). V shed 2 bases, J shed 7 bases, and the junction held 11 bases outside the gene matches. For the CDR3, the DNA is TGTGCCAGCAGCCAATCGCGACAGGGGGGATTTCGTGGCTACACCTTC. Translated, it gives CASSQSRQGGFRGYTF.